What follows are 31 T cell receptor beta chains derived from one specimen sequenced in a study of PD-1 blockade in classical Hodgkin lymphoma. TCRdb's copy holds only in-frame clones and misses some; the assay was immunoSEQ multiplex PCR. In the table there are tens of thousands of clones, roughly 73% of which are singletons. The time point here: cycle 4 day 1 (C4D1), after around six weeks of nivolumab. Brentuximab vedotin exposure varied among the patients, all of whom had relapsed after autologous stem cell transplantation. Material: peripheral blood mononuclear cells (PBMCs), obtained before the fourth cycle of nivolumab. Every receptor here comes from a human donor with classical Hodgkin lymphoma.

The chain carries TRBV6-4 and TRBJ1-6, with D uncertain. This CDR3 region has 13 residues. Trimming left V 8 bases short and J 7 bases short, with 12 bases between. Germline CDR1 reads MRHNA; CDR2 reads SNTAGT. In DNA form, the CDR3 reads TGTGCCAGCTCGGAGGTAGAGAATTCACCCCTCCACTTT. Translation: CASSEVENSPLHF.

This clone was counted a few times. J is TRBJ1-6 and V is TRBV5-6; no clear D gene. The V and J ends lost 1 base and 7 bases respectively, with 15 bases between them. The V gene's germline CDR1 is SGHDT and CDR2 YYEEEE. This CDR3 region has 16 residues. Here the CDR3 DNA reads TGTGCCAGCAGCTTGTTATACGGAGGGTCGAATTCACCCCTCCACTTT. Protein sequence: CASSLLYGGSNSPLHF. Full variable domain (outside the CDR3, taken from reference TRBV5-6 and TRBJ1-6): DAGVTQSPTHLIKTRGQQVTLRCSPKSGHDTVSWYQQALGQGPQFIFQYYEEEERQRGNFPDRFSGHQFPNYSSELNVNALLLGDSALYLCASSLLYGGSNSPLHFGNGTRLTVT.

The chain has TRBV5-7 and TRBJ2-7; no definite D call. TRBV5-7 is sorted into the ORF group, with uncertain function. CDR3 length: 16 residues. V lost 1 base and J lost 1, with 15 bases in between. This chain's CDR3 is CASSLQCQPISYEQYF. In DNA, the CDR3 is TGTGCCAGCAGCTTGCAATGCCAGCCCATATCCTACGAGCAGTACTTC.

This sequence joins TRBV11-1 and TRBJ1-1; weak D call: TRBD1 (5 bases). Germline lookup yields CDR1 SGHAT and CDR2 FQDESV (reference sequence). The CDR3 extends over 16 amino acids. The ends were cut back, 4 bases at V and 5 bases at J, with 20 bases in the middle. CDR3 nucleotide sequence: TGTGCCAGCAGCTGGGGAGGAAGAGGGGTGTTGACTGAAGCTTTCTTT. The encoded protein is CASSWGGRGVLTEAFF. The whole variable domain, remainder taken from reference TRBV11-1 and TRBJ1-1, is EAEVAQSPRYKITEKSQAVAFWCDPISGHATLYWYRQILGQGPELLVQFQDESVVDDSQLPKDRFSAERLKGVDSTLKIQPAELGDSAMYLCASSWGGRGVLTEAFFGQGTRLTVV.

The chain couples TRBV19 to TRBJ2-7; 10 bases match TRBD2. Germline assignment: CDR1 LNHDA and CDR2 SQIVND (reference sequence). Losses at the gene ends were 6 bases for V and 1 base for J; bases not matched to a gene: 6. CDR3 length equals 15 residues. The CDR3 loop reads CASSPTSGASYEQYF. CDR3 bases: TGTGCCAGTAGCCCCACTAGCGGGGCATCCTACGAGCAGTACTTC.

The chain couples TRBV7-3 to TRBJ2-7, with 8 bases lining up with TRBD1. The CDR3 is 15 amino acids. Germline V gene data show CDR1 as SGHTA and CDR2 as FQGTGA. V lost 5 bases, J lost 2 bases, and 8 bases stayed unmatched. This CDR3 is CASSRPGTGTYEQYF. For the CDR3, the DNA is TGTGCCAGCAGCCGTCCCGGGACAGGAACCTACGAGCAGTACTTC.

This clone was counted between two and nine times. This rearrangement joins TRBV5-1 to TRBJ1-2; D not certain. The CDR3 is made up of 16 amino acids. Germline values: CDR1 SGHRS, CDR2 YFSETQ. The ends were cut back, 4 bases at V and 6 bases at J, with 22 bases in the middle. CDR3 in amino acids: CASSPDPYPGRDGYTF. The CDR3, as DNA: TGCGCCAGCAGCCCTGATCCCTACCCTGGACGAGATGGCTACACCTTC.

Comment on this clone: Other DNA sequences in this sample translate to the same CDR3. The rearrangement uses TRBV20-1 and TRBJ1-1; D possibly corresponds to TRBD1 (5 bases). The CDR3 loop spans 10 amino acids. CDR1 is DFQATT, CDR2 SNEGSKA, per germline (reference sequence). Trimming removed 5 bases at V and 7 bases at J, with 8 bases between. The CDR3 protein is CSARGVEAFF. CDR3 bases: TGCAGTGCTCGAGGGGTTGAAGCTTTCTTT.

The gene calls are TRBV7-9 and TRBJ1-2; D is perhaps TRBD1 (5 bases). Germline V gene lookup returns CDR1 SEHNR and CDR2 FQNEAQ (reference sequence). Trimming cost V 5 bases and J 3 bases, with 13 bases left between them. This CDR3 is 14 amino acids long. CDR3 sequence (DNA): TGTGCCAGCAGCCCGAACCGGGGCGACTATGGCTACACCTTC. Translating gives CASSPNRGDYGYTF.

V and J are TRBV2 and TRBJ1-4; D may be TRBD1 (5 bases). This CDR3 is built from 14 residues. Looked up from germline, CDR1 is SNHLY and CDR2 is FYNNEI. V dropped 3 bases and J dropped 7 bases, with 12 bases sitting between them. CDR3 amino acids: CASSEFRDSEKLFF. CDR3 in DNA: TGTGCCAGCAGTGAGTTCAGGGATAGTGAAAAACTGTTTTTT. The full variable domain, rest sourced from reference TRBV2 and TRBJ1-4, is EPEVTQTPSHQVTQMGQEVILRCVPISNHLYFYWYRQILGQKVEFLVSFYNNEISEKSEIFDDQFSVERPDGSNFTLKIRSTKLEDSAMYFCASSEFRDSEKLFFGSGTQLSVL.

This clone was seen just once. The CDR3 coding sequence is TGTGCCAGCAGTTTATCCGACTCTGGCTACACCTTC. Encoded protein: CASSLSDSGYTF. The J gene is TRBJ1-2, the V gene TRBV28; no firm D call. Germline assignment: CDR1 MDHEN and CDR2 SYDVKM. V lost 1 base to trimming and J lost 7 bases, with 7 bases between them. The CDR3 totals 12 residues.

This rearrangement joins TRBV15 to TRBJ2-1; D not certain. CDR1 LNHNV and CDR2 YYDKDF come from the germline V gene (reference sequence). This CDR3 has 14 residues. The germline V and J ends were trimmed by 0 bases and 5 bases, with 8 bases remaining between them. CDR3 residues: CATSRDRTHNEQFF. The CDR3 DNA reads TGTGCCACCAGCAGAGATAGGACCCACAATGAGCAGTTCTTC.

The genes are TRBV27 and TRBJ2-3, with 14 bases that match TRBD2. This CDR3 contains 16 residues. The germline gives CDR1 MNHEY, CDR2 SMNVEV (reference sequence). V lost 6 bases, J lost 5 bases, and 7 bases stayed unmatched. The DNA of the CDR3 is TGTGCCAGCAGCCTCCGACTAGCGGGGGGGCTAGATACGCAGTATTTT. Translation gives CASSLRLAGGLDTQYF.

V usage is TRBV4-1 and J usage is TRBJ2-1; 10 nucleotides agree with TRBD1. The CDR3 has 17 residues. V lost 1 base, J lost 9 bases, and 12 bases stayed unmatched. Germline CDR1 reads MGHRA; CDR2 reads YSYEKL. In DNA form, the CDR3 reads TGCGCCAGCAGCCAAGCTGGGACAGGGGAACAATCTGGTGAGCAGTTCTTC. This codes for CASSQAGTGEQSGEQFF.

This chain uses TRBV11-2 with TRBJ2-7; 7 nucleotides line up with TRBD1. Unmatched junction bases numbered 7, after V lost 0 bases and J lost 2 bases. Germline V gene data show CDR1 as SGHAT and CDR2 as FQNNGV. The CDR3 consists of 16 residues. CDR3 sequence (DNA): TGTGCCAGCAGCTTAGAAGGACAGGTGGGTGCCTACGAGCAGTACTTC. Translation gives CASSLEGQVGAYEQYF.

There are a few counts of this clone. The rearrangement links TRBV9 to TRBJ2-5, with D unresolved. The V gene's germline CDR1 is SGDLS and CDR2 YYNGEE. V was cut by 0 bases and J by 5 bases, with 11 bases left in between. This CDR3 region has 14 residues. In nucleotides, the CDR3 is TGTGCCAGCAGCGTAGGTTTAGTTTTGGAGACCCAGTACTTC. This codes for CASSVGLVLETQYF.

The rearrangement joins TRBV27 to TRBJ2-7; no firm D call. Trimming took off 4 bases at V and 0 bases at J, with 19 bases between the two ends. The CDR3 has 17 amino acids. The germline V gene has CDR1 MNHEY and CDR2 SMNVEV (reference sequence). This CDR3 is CASSSLPSDPYSYEQYF. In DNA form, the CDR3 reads TGTGCCAGCAGTTCCCTCCCCAGTGACCCCTACTCCTACGAGCAGTACTTC.

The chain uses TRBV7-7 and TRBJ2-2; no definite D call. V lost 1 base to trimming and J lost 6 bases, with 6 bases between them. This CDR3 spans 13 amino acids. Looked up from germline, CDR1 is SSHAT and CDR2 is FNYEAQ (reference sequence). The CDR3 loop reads CASSLDSSGELFF. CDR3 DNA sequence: TGTGCCAGCAGCTTAGACTCATCCGGGGAGCTGTTTTTT.

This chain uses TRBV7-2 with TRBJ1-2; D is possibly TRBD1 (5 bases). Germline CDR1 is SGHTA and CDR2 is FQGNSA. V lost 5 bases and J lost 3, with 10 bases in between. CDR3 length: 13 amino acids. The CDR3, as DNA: TGTGCCAGCAGCCCGACGACAGACTATGGCTACACCTTC. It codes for CASSPTTDYGYTF.

The CDR3 spells CATSSQGGAYGYTF. The CDR3 coding sequence is TGTGCCACCAGCAGCCAGGGGGGAGCTTATGGCTACACCTTC. This chain uses TRBV15 with TRBJ1-2, with 7 bases lining up with TRBD1. Germline CDR1 reads LNHNV; CDR2 reads YYDKDF (reference sequence). J lost 5 bases, V lost 3 bases, and 6 bases had no gene match. This CDR3 has 14 residues.

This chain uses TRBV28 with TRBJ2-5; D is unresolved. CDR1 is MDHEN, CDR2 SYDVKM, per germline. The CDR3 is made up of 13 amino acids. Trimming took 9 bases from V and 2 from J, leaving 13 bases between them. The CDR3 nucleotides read TGTGCCAGTTCCCGCAGGTCGCAAGAGACCCAGTACTTC. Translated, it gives CASSRRSQETQYF.

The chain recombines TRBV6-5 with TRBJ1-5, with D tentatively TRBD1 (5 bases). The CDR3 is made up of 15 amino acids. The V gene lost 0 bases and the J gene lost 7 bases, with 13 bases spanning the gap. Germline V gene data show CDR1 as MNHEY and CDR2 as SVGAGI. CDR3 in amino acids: CASSYSSGQGQPQHF. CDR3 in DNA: TGTGCCAGCAGTTACTCGTCGGGGCAGGGACAGCCCCAGCATTTT.

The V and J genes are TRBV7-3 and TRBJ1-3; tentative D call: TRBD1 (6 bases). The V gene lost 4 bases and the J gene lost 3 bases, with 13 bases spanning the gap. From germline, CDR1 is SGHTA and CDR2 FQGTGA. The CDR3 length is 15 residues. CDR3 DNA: TGTGCCAGCAGCTCGCAGGGGACTCGTGGAAACACCATATATTTT. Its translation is CASSSQGTRGNTIYF.

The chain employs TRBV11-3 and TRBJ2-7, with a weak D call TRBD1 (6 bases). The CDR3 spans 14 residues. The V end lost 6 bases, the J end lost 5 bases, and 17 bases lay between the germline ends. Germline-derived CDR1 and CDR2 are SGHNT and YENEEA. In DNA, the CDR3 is TGTGCCAGCAGTCTACTAGGCAGGGGCCACGAGCAGTACTTC. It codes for CASSLLGRGHEQYF.

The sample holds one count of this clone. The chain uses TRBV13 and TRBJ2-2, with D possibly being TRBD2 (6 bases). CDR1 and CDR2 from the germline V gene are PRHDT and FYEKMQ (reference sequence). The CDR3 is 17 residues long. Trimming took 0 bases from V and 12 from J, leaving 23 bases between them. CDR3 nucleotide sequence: TGTGCCAGCAGCTTAGGCAGTTTGAACGGAGAGGCGGGGAAGCTGTTTTTT. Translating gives CASSLGSLNGEAGKLFF.

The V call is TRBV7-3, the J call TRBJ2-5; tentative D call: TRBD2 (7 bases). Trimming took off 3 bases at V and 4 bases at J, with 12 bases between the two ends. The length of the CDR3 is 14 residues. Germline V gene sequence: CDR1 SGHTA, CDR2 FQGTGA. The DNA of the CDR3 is TGTGCCAGCAGCTTGTGGGGGGGCCTAGAGACCCAGTACTTC. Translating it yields CASSLWGGLETQYF.

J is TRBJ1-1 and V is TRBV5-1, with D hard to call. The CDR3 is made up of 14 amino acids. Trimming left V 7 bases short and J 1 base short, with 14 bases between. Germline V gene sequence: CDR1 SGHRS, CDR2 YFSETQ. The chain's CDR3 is CASQVSPANTEAFF. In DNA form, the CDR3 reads TGCGCCAGCCAGGTCAGCCCCGCGAACACTGAAGCTTTCTTT.

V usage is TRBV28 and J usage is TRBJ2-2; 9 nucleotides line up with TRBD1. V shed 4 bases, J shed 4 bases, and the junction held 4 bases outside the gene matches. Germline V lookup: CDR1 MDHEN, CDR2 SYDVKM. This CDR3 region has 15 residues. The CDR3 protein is CASSSMTGGTGELFF. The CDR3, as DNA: TGTGCCAGCAGTTCGATGACAGGGGGCACCGGGGAGCTGTTTTTT.

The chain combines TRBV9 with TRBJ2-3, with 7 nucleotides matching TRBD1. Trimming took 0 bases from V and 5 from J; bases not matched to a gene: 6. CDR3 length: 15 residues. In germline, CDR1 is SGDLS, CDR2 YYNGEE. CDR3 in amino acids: CASSVVEGARDTQYF. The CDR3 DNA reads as TGTGCCAGCAGCGTAGTTGAGGGGGCGCGAGATACGCAGTATTTT.

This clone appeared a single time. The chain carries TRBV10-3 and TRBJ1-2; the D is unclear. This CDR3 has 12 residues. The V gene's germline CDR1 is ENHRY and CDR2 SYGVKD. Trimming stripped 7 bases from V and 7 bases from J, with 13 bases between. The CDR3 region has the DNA TGTGCCATCAAGGCAGGTCGGGCTGGCTACACCTTC. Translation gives CAIKAGRAGYTF.

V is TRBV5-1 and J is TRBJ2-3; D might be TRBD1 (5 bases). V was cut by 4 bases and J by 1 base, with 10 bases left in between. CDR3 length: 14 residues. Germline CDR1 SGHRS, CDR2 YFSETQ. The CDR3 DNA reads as TGCGCCAGCAGCCCCATGACAGGCACAGATACGCAGTATTTT. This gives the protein CASSPMTGTDTQYF.